These T cell receptor beta chains were read from a single sample in a study of shared clonotypes between healthy human individuals. Here immunoSEQ multiplex PCR was the method, and the copy in TCRdb shows in-frame clones only, minus some. The table lists millions of clones, about 92% of them singletons. Specimen: naive CD8+ T cells from PBMCs. The receptors come from a man younger than 35 in good health. Some clones in this sample may be carry-over from other donors' samples. Each CDR3 is given with its conserved first and last residue. The D gene is left open where the match is weak. Not all rows give a size; the values are once, few, many and, for expanded clones, a class.

TGTGCCAGCTTTGGGGGATCCTACGAGCAGTACTTC	CASFGGSYEQYF	TRBJ2-7	NA	TRBV2	NA
TGCAGCGTTGTGGGGGGAGAATATGGCTACACCTTC	CSVVGGEYGYTF	TRBJ1-2	NA	TRBV29-1	once
TGTGCCAGCAGCTTAGGAGGCAGGGGGTTCCTGTATAGCAATCAGCCCCAGCATTTT	CASSLGGRGFLYSNQPQHF	TRBJ1-5	TRBD1	TRBV11-2	NA
TGTGCCAGCAGCCCATCGCTGCGCGACCCCTACAATGAGCAGTTCTTC	CASSPSLRDPYNEQFF	TRBJ2-1	NA	TRBV9	NA
TGCGCCAGCAGCTTCTATAACAATGAGCAGTTCTTC	CASSFYNNEQFF	TRBJ2-1	NA	TRBV5-1	once
TGTGCCAGCAGCCAAGATCGCGGGGTCCAGTTCACTGAAGCTTTCTTT	CASSQDRGVQFTEAFF	TRBJ1-1	NA	TRBV4-2	NA
TGTGCCTGGAGCAGGGACACCCCTGGCTATGGCTACACCTTC	CAWSRDTPGYGYTF	TRBJ1-2	NA	TRBV30	NA
TGTGCCAGCAGCCAAAAGATAGGACTAGCGGGAGGAGAGGGGAACACCGGGGAGCTGTTTTTT	CASSQKIGLAGGEGNTGELFF	TRBJ2-2	TRBD2	TRBV4-2	NA
TGTGCCAGCAGCTTAGCCAGCAGCCTCTCCTACGAGCAGTACTTC	CASSLASSLSYEQYF	TRBJ2-7	NA	TRBV11-2	NA
TGTGCCAGCAGTCTAAAGAACACTGAAGCTTTCTTT	CASSLKNTEAFF	TRBJ1-1	NA	TRBV6-5	few
TGCGCCAGCAGCGGGGACAGGGGGCGGGGAAGCTCCTACAATGAGCAGTTCTTC	CASSGDRGRGSSYNEQFF	TRBJ2-1	TRBD1	TRBV5-1	NA
TGTGCCACCCTAGCGGAGCACTCCTACGAGCAGTACTTC	CATLAEHSYEQYF	TRBJ2-7	TRBD2	TRBV19	NA
TGTGCCAGCAGCTTAGCCAGGGATCAGCCCCAGCATTTT	CASSLARDQPQHF	TRBJ1-5	NA	TRBV7-9	once
TGCGCCAGCAGCCCAGGGCGGGGGAACTACGAGCAGTACTTC	CASSPGRGNYEQYF	TRBJ2-7	TRBD2	TRBV5-1	NA
TGTGCCAGCAGCGCAGGACTGACCGGAAACACCATATATTTT	CASSAGLTGNTIYF	TRBJ1-3	NA	TRBV9	NA
TGTGCCAGCAGTGTGCGGGGGGCATCCACTGAAGCTTTCTTT	CASSVRGASTEAFF	TRBJ1-1	NA	TRBV6-4	NA
TGTGCCAGCTCAGAGGGGAACACTGAAGCTTTCTTT	CASSEGNTEAFF	TRBJ1-1	NA	TRBV25-1	NA
TGTGCCAGCAGGGGTGACTACGAGCAGTACTTC	CASRGDYEQYF	TRBJ2-7	NA	TRBV2	NA
TGTGCCAGCAGTGAAGCATCGGGAATTCCGGGCTATGGCTACACCTTC	CASSEASGIPGYGYTF	TRBJ1-2	NA	TRBV6-1	NA
TGTGCCAGCAGCTCTCCGGACTACGAGCAGTACTTC	CASSSPDYEQYF	TRBJ2-7	NA	TRBV7-9	NA
TGTGCCAGCCCCAACGGACGGAACACTGAAGCTTTCTTT	CASPNGRNTEAFF	TRBJ1-1	NA	TRBV19	NA
TGTGCCAGCAGCTCCCGGGACAGGGAAAAGGTGGATGGGGCTGAAGCTTTCTTT	CASSSRDREKVDGAEAFF	TRBJ1-1	TRBD1	TRBV7-9	NA
TGCGCCAGCAGCCCAGGGCTGGGCAGCAATCAGCCCCAGCATTTT	CASSPGLGSNQPQHF	TRBJ1-5	NA	TRBV5-1	NA
TGTGCCAGCAGTTTATTCGGGAAAGGGCAGCCCCAGCATTTT	CASSLFGKGQPQHF	TRBJ1-5	NA	TRBV28	NA
TGTGCCAGCAGCAGACTAGCGGGGAACAATGAGCAGTTCTTC	CASSRLAGNNEQFF	TRBJ2-1	TRBD2	TRBV7-3	many
TGTGCCAGCGGGGACACATGGGAAGGAGCTTTCTTT	CASGDTWEGAFF	TRBJ1-1	NA	TRBV7-6	NA
TGTGCCAGCAGCGATTCTTCGACTAGCGTCTCCTACGAGCAGTACTTC	CASSDSSTSVSYEQYF	TRBJ2-7	TRBD2	TRBV9	NA
TGTGCCAGTAGTATATGGACTTTGGAAGACAATGAGCAGTTCTTC	CASSIWTLEDNEQFF	TRBJ2-1	NA	TRBV19	once
TGTGCCAGCAGTCATCGGGACAAGTCACCCTACGAGCAGTACTTC	CASSHRDKSPYEQYF	TRBJ2-7	NA	TRBV7-9	NA
TGTGCCAGCAGCGCCAGACTAGCGGGAGAGGAAGATACGCAGTATTTT	CASSARLAGEEDTQYF	TRBJ2-3	TRBD2	TRBV7-9	NA
TGTGCCAGCAGTTTAGTAGGACAGGGTGACACCGGGGAGCTGTTTTTT	CASSLVGQGDTGELFF	TRBJ2-2	TRBD1	TRBV27	NA
TGCGCCAGCAGCTTGGAGGGGGCCAAAAACATTCAGTACTTC	CASSLEGAKNIQYF	TRBJ2-4	NA	TRBV5-1	few